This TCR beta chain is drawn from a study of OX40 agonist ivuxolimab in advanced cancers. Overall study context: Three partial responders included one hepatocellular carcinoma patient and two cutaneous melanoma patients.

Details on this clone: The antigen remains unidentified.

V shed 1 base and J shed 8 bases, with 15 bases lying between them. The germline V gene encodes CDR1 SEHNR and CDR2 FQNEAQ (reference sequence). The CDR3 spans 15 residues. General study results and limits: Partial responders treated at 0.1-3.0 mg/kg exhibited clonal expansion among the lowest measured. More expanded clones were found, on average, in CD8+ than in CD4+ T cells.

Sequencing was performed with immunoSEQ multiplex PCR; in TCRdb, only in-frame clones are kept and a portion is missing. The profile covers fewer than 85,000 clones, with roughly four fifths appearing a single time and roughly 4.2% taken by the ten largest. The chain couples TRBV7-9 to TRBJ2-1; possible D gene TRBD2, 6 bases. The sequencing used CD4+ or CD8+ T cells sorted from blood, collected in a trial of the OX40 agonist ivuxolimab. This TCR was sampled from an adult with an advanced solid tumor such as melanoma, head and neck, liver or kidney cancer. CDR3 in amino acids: CASSLGGSPGDEQFF. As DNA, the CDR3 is TGTGCCAGCAGCTTAGGAGGCTCCCCGGGAGATGAGCAGTTCTTC. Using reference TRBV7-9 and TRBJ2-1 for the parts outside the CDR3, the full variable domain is DTGVSQNPRHKITKRGQNVTFRCDPISEHNRLYWYRQTLGQGPEFLTYFQNEAQLEKSRLLSDRFSAERPKGSFSTLEIQRTEQGDSAMYLCASSLGGSPGDEQFFGPGTRLTVL.